This passage covers 10 T cell receptor beta chains from one sample sequenced in a study of cytomegalovirus exposure and HLA in healthy donors. PCR used 60 Vbeta primers and 13 Jbeta primers. Clones were sequenced by immunoSEQ multiplex PCR, and TCRdb holds only the in-frame ones, with some missing. Of about 65,000 clones in the sample, roughly two thirds were seen once. Sequencing was done on a sample of PBMCs. The source is a man aged 30 to 39 in good health and CMV-seronegative.

The genes are TRBV30 and TRBJ2-5, with 9 nucleotides matching TRBD2. The J segment lost 1 base and the V segment lost 0 bases, leaving 3 bases of the junction unmatched. CDR3 length equals 15 residues. CDR1 and CDR2 (germline): GTSNPN, SVGIG (reference sequence). The CDR3, as DNA: TGTGCCTGGAGTGTAAATAGCGGGGGCCAAGAGACCCAGTACTTC. It encodes CAWSVNSGGQETQYF.

The chain is built from TRBV10-3 and TRBJ1-1; 8 bases fit TRBD1. The V gene end was trimmed by 4 bases and the J gene end by 1 base; junction bases not matched to a gene: 2. Germline assignment: CDR1 ENHRY and CDR2 SYGVKD. This CDR3 has 14 residues. CDR3: CAISAQGANTEAFF. As DNA, the CDR3 is TGTGCCATCAGTGCCCAGGGGGCGAACACTGAAGCTTTCTTT.

Details on this clone: An end of the junction does not agree with germline; a read error may underlie this. The rearrangement uses TRBV29-1 and TRBJ2-7; TRBD1 matches 11 bases. The CDR3 runs to 13 residues. Germline V gene sequence: CDR1 SQVTM, CDR2 ANQGSEA. The CDR3 region has the DNA TGCAGCGTTACGCGGACAGGGGGCTACGAGCAGTGCTTC. Protein sequence: CSVTRTGGYEQCF.

The chain has TRBV6-1 and TRBJ1-2; TRBD1 is a possible D gene (5 bases). CDR1 MNHNS and CDR2 SASEGT come from the germline V gene. The CDR3 contains 14 residues. Trimming shortened V by 1 base and J by 8 bases, and 14 bases separated the two germline ends. CDR3 nucleotide sequence: TGTGCCAGCAGTGAAGGGGCAGGGAAGAGGGGCTACACCTTC. This sequence encodes CASSEGAGKRGYTF.

This clone has more than one count but fewer than ten. V is TRBV5-1 and J is TRBJ1-1; 9 nucleotides align to TRBD1. Unmatched junction bases numbered 14, after V lost 9 bases and J lost 5 bases. Germline values: CDR1 SGHRS, CDR2 YFSETQ. This CDR3 comprises 15 residues. The CDR3 DNA sequence: TGCGCCACCAAGATCTCGGGACAGGGTTCAACTGAAGCTTTCTTT. Translated, it gives CATKISGQGSTEAFF.

The table lists this clone with a few counts. V and J are TRBV4-2 and TRBJ2-1, with D possibly TRBD2 on 7 matching bases. Trimming pared 2 bases from V and 6 bases from J, leaving 23 bases between. This CDR3 spans 18 amino acids. The V gene's germline CDR1 is LGHNA and CDR2 YNFKEQ. The chain's CDR3 is CASSQLGGISGTTNEQFF. For the CDR3, the DNA is TGTGCCAGCAGCCAATTGGGGGGGATTAGTGGGACAACCAATGAGCAGTTCTTC.

The chain uses TRBV5-4 and TRBJ1-1; 7 nucleotides align to TRBD1. The germline V gene encodes CDR1 SGHNT and CDR2 YYREEE (reference sequence). With V trimmed by 5 bases and J by 1 base, 8 bases remained unmatched. The CDR3 totals 15 residues. CDR3 sequence reads: CASRPGTERNTEAFF. CDR3 DNA: TGTGCCAGCAGACCCGGGACAGAGAGGAACACTGAAGCTTTCTTT.

The V gene is TRBV6-5, the J gene TRBJ2-6; D perhaps matches TRBD1 (6 bases). This CDR3 has 14 residues. V lost 5 bases to trimming and J lost 2 bases, with 7 bases between them. The germline V gene has CDR1 MNHEY and CDR2 SVGAGI. This chain's CDR3 is CASSTGTGANVLTF. The CDR3 DNA follows: TGTGCCAGCAGTACAGGGACTGGGGCCAACGTCCTGACTTTC.

The chain links TRBV7-8 to TRBJ2-5, with D tentatively TRBD1 (6 bases). With 6 bases removed from V and 4 bases from J, the gap between germline ends came to 18 bases. This CDR3 comprises 15 residues. The germline V gene has CDR1 SGHVS and CDR2 FQNEAQ. The CDR3 sequence: CASSNVVGGRETQYF. CDR3 bases: TGTGCCAGCAGTAACGTAGTAGGGGGTCGAGAGACCCAGTACTTC. Drawing the rest from reference TRBV7-8 and TRBJ2-5, the complete variable domain is GAGVSQSPRYKVAKRGQDVALRCDPISGHVSLFWYQQALGQGPEFLTYFQNEAQLDKSGLPSDRFFAERPEGSVSTLKIQRTQQEDSAVYLCASSNVVGGRETQYFGPGTRLLVL.

The chain couples TRBV29-1 to TRBJ2-5; D is undetermined. Germline-derived CDR1 and CDR2 are SQVTM and ANQGSEA. V was shortened by 3 bases and J by 4 bases, with 6 bases between the two germline ends. The CDR3 contains 11 residues. The CDR3: CSVEETETQYF. The CDR3 DNA follows: TGCAGCGTTGAGGAGACAGAGACCCAGTACTTC.